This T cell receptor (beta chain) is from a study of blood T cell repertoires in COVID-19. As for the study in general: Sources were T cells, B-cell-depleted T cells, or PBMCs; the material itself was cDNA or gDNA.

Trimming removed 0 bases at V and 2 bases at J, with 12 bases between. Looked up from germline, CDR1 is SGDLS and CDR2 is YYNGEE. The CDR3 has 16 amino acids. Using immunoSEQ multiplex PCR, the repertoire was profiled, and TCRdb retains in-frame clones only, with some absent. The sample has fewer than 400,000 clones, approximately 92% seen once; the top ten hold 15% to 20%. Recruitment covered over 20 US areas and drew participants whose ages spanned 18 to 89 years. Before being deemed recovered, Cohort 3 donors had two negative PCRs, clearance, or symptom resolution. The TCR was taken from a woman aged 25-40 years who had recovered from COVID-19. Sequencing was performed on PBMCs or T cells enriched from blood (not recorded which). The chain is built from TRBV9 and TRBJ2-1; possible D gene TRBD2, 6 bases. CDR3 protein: CASSVESGRPYNEQFF. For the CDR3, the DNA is TGTGCCAGCAGCGTAGAGTCCGGGAGACCCTACAATGAGCAGTTCTTC.